This TCR beta chain is drawn from a study of cytomegalovirus exposure and HLA in healthy donors. Study-level results: Reports credit the classifier with highly specific, highly sensitive diagnosis of cytomegalovirus status. TCR beta V- and J-gene trimming was later associated with a missense DCLRE1C variant.

Worth noting for this clone: Its specificity is unknown.

Vbeta (60) and Jbeta (13) primers were used in the PCR. The repertoire was sequenced with immunoSEQ multiplex PCR; TCRdb's copy has only in-frame clones and lacks some. Of about 140,000 clones detected, over 60% appear once; the ten largest clones hold about 2.9%. V dropped 5 bases and J dropped 3; count of bases not matched to a gene: 10. Per germline, CDR1 MNHEY and CDR2 SMNVEV (reference sequence). The CDR3 is 15 residues long. The V call is TRBV27, the J call TRBJ2-7; 7 bases are a match to TRBD1. The sequenced sample was PBMCs. This sequence was found in a man aged 35 to 55 in good health and CMV-seronegative. CDR3 loop: CASSGIGDRNYEQYF. The CDR3 region has the DNA TGTGCCAGCAGTGGAATCGGGGACAGAAACTACGAGCAGTACTTC.